This T cell receptor beta chain was documented in a study of T cell responses to AZD1222 COVID-19 vaccine. Study background: Pooled in the analysis were second doses at about 4 or about 12 weeks.

Study-wide results and caveats: There were vaccine-associated CD4 TCRs across spike, dominant at 160-218 and 743-854.

This clone appeared a few times. What it recognizes is unknown. Some clones are missing from TCRdb's copy, which holds only in-frame ones; the method was immunoSEQ multiplex PCR. The data show approximately 140,000 clones, 89% seen once. Sequences were derived from peripheral blood, sampled on day 0 of AZD1222 vaccination. This clonotype was obtained from an adult in good health.

The CDR3 DNA sequence: TGTGCCAGCAGTTATAGACAGAACACCTACGAGCAGTACTTC. This translates into CASSYRQNTYEQYF. This sequence joins TRBV6-2 or TRBV6-3 and TRBJ2-7; D might be TRBD1 (5 bases). Germline loops: CDR1 MNHEY, CDR2 SVGEGT. The CDR3 loop spans 14 amino acids. Trimming pared 3 bases from V and 2 bases from J, leaving 11 bases between.